The clone carrying this T cell receptor beta chain was counted a single time. This entry belongs to a study of long-term antiretroviral therapy in people with HIV. Survey-level immunoSEQ v3.0 assays were run. The target of sequencing was about 35,000-50,000 T-cell genomes per sample. The repertoire was sequenced with immunoSEQ multiplex PCR; TCRdb's copy has only in-frame clones and lacks some. Of under 20,000 clones in the sample, more than 70% were seen once. Trimming left V 4 bases short and J 2 bases short, with 15 bases between. The CDR3 has 16 residues. Looked up from germline, CDR1 is KGHSH and CDR2 is LQKENI.

V and J are TRBV18 and TRBJ2-1, with no clear D. Here the sequenced sample was unsorted PBMCs, taken 0.1 years before starting antiretroviral therapy. This TCR came from a man aged 18 to 30 with HIV. CDR3 residues: CASSLSAGGTYNEQFF. CDR3 DNA sequence: TGTGCCAGCTCACTCTCGGCAGGCGGCACCTACAATGAGCAGTTCTTC.